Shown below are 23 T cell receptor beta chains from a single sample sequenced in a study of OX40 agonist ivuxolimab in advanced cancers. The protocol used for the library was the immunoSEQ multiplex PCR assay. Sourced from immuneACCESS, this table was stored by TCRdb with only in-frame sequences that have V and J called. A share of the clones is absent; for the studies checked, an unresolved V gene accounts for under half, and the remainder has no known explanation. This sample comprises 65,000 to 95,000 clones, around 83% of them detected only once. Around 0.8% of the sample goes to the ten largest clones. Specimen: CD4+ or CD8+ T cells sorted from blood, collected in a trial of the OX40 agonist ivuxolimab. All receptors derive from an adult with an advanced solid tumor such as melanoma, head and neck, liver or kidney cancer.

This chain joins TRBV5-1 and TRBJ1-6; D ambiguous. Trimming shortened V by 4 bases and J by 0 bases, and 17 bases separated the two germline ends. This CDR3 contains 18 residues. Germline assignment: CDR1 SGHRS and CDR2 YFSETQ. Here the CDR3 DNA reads TGCGCCAGCAGCCCCGGCGGCGGCGGGAGCTCCTATAATTCACCCCTCCACTTT. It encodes CASSPGGGGSSYNSPLHF.

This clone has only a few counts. CDR3 sequence (DNA): TGTGCCAGTAGACTCTACAGGGGATCCTACAATGAGCAGTTCTTC. This translates into CASRLYRGSYNEQFF. The chain carries TRBV19 and TRBJ2-1; 7 bases line up with TRBD1. The junction had 6 bases not matched to a gene; V was cut back by 6 bases and J by 1 base. The CDR3 is 15 amino acids. CDR1 is LNHDA and CDR2 is SQIVND in the germline V gene (reference sequence).

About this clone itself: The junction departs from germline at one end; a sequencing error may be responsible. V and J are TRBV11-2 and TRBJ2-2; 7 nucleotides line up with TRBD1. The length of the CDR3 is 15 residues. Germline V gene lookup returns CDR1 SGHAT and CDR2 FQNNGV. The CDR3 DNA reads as TGTGCCAGCAGCCCCGGGACAGTTGTGCACCGGGGAGCTGTTTTT. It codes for CASSPGTVVHRGAVF.

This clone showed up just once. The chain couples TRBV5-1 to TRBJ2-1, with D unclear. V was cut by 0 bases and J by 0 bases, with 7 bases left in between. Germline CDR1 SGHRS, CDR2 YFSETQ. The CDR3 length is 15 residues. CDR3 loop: CASSLAESSYNEQFF. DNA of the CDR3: TGCGCCAGCAGCTTGGCAGAGAGCTCCTACAATGAGCAGTTCTTC.

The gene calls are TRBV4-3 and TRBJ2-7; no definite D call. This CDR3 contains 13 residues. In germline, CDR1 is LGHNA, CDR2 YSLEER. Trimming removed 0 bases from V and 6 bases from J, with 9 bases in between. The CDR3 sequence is CASSQERSTEQYF. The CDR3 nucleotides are TGCGCCAGCAGCCAAGAAAGGAGTACCGAGCAGTACTTC.

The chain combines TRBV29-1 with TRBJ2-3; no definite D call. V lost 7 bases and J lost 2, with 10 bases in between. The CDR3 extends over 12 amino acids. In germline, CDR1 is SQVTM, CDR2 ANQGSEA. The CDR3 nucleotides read TGCAGCGCCGCAGAGGACACAGATACGCAGTATTTT. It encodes CSAAEDTDTQYF.

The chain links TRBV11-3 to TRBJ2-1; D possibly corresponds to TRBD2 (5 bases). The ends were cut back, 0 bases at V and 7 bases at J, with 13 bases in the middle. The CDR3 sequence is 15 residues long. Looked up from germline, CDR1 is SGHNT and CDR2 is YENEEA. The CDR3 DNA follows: TGTGCCAGCAGCTTAGAAGAGCGGAGCACTAATGAGCAGTTCTTC. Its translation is CASSLEERSTNEQFF.

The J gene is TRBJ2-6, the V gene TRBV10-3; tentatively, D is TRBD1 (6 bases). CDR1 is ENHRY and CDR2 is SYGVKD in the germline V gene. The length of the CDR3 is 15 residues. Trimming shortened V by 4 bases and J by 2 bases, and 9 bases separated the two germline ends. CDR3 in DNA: TGTGCCATCAGTGGGGGGCTAGCTGGGGCCAACGTCCTGACTTTC. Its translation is CAISGGLAGANVLTF.

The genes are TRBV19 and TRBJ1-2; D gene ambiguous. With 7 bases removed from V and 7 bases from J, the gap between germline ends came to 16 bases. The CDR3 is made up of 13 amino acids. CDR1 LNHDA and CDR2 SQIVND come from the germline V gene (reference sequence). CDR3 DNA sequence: TGTGCCAGTACCCCGTTAAGTGAGTCTGGCTACACCTTC. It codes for CASTPLSESGYTF.

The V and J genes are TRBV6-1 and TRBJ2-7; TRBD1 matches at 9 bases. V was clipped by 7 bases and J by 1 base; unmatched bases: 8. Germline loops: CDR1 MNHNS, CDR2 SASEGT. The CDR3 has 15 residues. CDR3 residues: CASMSVDRGSYEQYF. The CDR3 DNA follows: TGTGCCAGCATGAGTGTGGACAGGGGATCCTACGAGCAGTACTTC.

CDR3 residues: CASSSAGTSHTIYF. CDR3 sequence (DNA): TGTGCCAGCAGCTCGGCAGGGACAAGTCACACCATATATTTT. This chain uses TRBV7-9 with TRBJ1-3, with TRBD1 as a possible D gene (6 bases). Looked up from germline, CDR1 is SEHNR and CDR2 is FQNEAQ (reference sequence). This CDR3 comprises 14 residues. The V and J ends lost 4 bases and 8 bases respectively, with 15 bases between them.

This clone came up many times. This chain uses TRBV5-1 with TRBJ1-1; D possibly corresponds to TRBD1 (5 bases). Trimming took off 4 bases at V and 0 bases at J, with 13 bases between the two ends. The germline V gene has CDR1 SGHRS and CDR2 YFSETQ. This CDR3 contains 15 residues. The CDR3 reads CASSGTGTMNTEAFF. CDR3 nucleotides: TGCGCCAGCAGCGGCACAGGTACCATGAACACTGAAGCTTTCTTT. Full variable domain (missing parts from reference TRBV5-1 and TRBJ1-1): KAGVTQTPRYLIKTRGQQVTLSCSPISGHRSVSWYQQTPGQGLQFLFEYFSETQRNKGNFPGRFSGRQFSNSRSEMNVSTLELGDSALYLCASSGTGTMNTEAFFGQGTRLTVV.

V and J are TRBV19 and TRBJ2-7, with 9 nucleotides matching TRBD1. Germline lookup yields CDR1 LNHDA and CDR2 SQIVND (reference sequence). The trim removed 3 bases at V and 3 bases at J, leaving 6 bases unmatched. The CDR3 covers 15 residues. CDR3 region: CASSIKGQGIYEQYF. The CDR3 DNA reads TGTGCCAGTAGTATTAAGGGACAGGGAATCTACGAGCAGTACTTC. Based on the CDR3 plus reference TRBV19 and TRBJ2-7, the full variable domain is DGGITQSPKYLFRKEGQNVTLSCEQNLNHDAMYWYRQDPGQGLRLIYYSQIVNDFQKGDIAEGYSVSREKKESFPLTVTSAQKNPTAFYLCASSIKGQGIYEQYFGPGTRLTVT.

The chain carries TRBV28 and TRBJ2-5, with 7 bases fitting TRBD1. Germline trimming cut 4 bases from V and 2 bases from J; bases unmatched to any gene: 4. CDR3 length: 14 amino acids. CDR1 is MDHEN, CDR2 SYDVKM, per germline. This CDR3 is CASSYRGRQETQYF. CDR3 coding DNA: TGTGCCAGCAGTTACAGGGGCCGACAAGAGACCCAGTACTTC.

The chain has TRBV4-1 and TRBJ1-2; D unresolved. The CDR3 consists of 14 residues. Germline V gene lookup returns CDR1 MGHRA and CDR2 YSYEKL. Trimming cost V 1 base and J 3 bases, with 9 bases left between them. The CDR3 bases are TGCGCCAGCAGCCAAGTGGGTGTTGACTATGGCTACACCTTC. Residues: CASSQVGVDYGYTF.

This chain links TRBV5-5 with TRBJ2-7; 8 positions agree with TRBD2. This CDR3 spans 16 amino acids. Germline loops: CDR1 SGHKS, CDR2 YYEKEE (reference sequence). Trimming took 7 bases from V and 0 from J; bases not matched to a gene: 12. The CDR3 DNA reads TGTGCCAGCTACATCGCGGGGGGATTCGGCTCCTACGAGCAGTACTTC. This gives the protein CASYIAGGFGSYEQYF.

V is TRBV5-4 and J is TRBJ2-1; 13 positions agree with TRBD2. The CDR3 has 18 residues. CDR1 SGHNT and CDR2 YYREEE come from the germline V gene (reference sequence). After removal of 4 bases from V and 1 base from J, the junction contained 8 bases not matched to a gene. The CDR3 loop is CASSQGGLAGPSYNEQFF. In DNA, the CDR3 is TGTGCCAGCAGCCAGGGGGGACTAGCGGGACCGTCCTACAATGAGCAGTTCTTC. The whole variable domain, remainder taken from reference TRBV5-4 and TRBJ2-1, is ETGVTQSPTHLIKTRGQQVTLRCSSQSGHNTVSWYQQALGQGPQFIFQYYREEENGRGNFPPRFSGLQFPNYSSELNVNALELDDSALYLCASSQGGLAGPSYNEQFFGPGTRLTVL.

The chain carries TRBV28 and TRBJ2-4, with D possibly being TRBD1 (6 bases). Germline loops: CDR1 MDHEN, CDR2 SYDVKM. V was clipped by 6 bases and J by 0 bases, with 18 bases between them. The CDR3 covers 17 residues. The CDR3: CASSPATGQLAKNIQYF. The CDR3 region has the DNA TGTGCCAGCAGCCCCGCCACAGGACAGCTAGCCAAAAACATTCAGTACTTC. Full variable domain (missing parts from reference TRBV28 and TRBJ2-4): DVKVTQSSRYLVKRTGEKVFLECVQDMDHENMFWYRQDPGLGLRLIYFSYDVKMKEKGDIPEGYSVSREKKERFSLILESASTNQTSMYLCASSPATGQLAKNIQYFGAGTRLSVL.

The CDR3 loop reads CASGFSDRAEAFF. The CDR3, as DNA: TGTGCTAGTGGTTTCTCGGACAGAGCTGAAGCTTTCTTT. This chain connects TRBV12-5 to TRBJ1-1, with a weak D call TRBD1 (6 bases). This CDR3 region has 13 residues. Germline V CDR1 and CDR2: LGHNT, FRNRAP. Trimming pared 3 bases from V and 6 bases from J, leaving 11 bases between.

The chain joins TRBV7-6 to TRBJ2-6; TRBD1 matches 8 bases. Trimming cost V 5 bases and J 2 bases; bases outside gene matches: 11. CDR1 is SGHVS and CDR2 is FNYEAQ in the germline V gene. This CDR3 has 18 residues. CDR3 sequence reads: CASSIRTGRPTGANVLTF. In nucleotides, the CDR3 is TGTGCCAGCAGCATTAGGACAGGGAGGCCAACTGGGGCCAACGTCCTGACTTTC.

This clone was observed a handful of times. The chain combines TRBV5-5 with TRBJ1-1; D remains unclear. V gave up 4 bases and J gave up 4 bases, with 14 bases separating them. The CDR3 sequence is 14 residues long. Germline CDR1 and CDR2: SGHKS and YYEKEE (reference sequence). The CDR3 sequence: CASSTGRRSTEAFF. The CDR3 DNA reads TGTGCCAGCAGCACTGGCAGGAGGTCCACTGAAGCTTTCTTT.

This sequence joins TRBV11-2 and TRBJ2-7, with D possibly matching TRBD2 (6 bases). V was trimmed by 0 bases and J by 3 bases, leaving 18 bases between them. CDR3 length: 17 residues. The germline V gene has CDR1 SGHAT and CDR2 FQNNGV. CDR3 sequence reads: CASSLDISTGGRYEQYF. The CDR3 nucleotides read TGTGCCAGCAGCTTAGATATCTCAACAGGAGGGCGCTACGAGCAGTACTTC.

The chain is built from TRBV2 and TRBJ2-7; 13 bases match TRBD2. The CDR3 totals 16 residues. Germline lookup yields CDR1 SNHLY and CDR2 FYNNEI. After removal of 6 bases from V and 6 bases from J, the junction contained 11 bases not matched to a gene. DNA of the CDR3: TGTGCCAGCAGCTCCCTTGGGACTAGCGGGGATGGCGAGCAGTACTTC. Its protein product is CASSSLGTSGDGEQYF.